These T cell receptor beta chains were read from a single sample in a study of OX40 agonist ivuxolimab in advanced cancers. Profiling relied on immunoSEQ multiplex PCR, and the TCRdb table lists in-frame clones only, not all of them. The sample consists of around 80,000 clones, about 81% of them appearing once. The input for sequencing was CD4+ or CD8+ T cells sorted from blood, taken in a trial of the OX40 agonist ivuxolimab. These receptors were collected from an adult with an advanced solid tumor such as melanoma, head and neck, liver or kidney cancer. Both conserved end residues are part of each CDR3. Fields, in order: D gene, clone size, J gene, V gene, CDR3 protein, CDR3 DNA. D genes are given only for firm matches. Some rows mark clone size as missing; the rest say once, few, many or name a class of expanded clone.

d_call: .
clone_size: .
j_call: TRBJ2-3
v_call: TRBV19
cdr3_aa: CASSILTGTLTDTQYF
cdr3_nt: TGTGCCAGTAGTATTCTAACAGGGACCCTCACAGATACGCAGTATTTT

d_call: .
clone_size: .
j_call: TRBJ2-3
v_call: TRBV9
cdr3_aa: CASSGTWSTDTQYF
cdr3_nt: TGTGCCAGCAGCGGAACTTGGAGCACAGATACGCAGTATTTT

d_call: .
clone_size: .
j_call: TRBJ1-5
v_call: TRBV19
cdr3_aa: CASARGGQQPQHF
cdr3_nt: TGTGCCAGTGCTAGGGGGGGGCAACAGCCCCAGCATTTT

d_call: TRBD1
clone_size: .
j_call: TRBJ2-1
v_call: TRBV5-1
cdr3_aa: CASTPGQTYNEQFF
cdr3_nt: TGCGCCAGCACCCCGGGACAGACCTACAATGAGCAGTTCTTC

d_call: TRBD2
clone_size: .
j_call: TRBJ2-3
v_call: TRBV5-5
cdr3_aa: CASSLRTSGIGTSTDTQYF
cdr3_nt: TGTGCCAGCAGCTTACGGACTAGCGGGATTGGGACTAGCACAGATACGCAGTATTTT

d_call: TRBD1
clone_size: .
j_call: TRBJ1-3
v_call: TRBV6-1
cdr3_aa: CASSVDRGDTIYF
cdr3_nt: TGTGCCAGCAGTGTGGACAGGGGAGACACCATATATTTT

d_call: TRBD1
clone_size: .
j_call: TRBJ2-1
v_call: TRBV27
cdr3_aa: CASAIDTGGAYNEQFF
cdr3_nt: TGTGCCAGCGCAATAGACACAGGGGGCGCATACAATGAGCAGTTCTTC

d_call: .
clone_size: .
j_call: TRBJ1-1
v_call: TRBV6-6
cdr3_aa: CASRPGAQNTEAFF
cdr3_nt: TGTGCCAGCAGACCGGGGGCCCAGAACACTGAAGCTTTCTTT

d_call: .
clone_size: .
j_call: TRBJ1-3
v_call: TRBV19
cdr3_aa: CATGLSSGNTIYF
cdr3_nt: TGTGCCACGGGGCTAAGCTCTGGAAACACCATATATTTT

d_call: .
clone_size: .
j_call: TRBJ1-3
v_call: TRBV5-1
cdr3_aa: CASSEQDSGNTIYF
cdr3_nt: TGCGCCAGCAGCGAACAGGACTCTGGAAACACCATATATTTT

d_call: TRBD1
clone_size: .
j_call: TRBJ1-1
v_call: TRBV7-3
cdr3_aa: CASSAYRGDSEAFF
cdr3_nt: TGTGCCAGCAGCGCCTACAGGGGTGATTCTGAAGCTTTCTTT

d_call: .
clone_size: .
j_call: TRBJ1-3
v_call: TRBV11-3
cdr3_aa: CASSLGTSGNTIYF
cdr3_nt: TGTGCCAGCAGCTTGGGAACTTCTGGAAACACCATATATTTT

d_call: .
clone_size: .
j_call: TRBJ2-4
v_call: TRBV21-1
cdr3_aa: CASSKVRAVDRNIQYF
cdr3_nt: TGTGCCAGCAGCAAAGTAAGGGCAGTGGACAGAAACATTCAGTACTTC

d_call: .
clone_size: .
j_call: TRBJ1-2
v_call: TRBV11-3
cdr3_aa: CASSSAGGQIDYGYTF
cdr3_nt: TGTGCCAGCAGCTCTGCCGGTGGTCAAATCGACTATGGCTACACCTTC

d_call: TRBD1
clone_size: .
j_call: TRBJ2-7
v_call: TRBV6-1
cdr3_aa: CASRRQGANEQYF
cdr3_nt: TGTGCCAGCAGGAGACAGGGGGCGAATGAGCAGTACTTC

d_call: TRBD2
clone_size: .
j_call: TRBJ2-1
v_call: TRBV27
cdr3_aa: CASKKAGGRGQFF
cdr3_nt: TGTGCCAGCAAAAAGGCGGGGGGCAGGGGGCAGTTCTTC

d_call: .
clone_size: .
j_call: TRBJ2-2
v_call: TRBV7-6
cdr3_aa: CASSLGGGYTGELFF
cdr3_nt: TGTGCCAGCAGCTTAGGTGGCGGGTACACCGGGGAGCTGTTTTTT

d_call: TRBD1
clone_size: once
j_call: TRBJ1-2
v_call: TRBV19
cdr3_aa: CASRLQGSTNYGYTF
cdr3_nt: TGTGCCAGTAGACTACAGGGGTCCACTAACTATGGCTACACCTTC

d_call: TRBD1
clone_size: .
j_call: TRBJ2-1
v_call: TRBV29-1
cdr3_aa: CSALTQDRGSYNEQFF
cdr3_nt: TGCAGCGCGTTGACCCAGGACAGGGGCTCCTACAATGAGCAGTTCTTC

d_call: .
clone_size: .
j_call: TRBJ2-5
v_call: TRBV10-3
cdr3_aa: CAISEFSVKQETQYF
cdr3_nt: TGTGCCATCAGTGAGTTTTCCGTAAAGCAAGAGACCCAGTACTTC

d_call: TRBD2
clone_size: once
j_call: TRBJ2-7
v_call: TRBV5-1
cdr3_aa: CASSPRELYEQYF
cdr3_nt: TGCGCCAGCAGCCCGCGGGAGCTCTACGAGCAGTACTTC

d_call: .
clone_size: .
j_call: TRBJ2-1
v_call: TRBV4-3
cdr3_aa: CASSQDLGRNEQFF
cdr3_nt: TGCGCCAGCAGCCAAGATCTCGGAAGGAATGAGCAGTTCTTC

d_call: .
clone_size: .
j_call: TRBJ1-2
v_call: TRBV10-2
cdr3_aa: CASSGWQATRSGYTF
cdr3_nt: TGCGCCAGCAGTGGTTGGCAGGCGACTCGTTCTGGCTACACCTTC